This is a list of T cell receptor beta chains from one sample in a study of a mutant IDH1 vaccine in newly diagnosed glioma. The table came from immunoSEQ multiplex PCR; TCRdb's copy has only in-frame clones and leaves some out. Of under 50,000 clones listed, 85% to 95% are singletons. These receptors have no identified antigens. The sequencing used PBMCs, collected from a glioma patient whose treatment included an IDH1 peptide vaccine. These receptors all stem from a man aged 50 to 59 with glioma. CDR3s include the opening cysteine and the closing phenylalanine or tryptophan. Fields, in order: clone size, J gene, V gene, D gene, CDR3 DNA, CDR3 protein. A D gene is named only where the DNA matches it firmly. Not all rows give a size; the values are once, few, many and, for expanded clones, a class.

abundance: once
j_gene: TRBJ1-5
v_gene: TRBV9
d_gene: .
CDR3nt: TGTGCCAGCAGCGTAGATGGACAGAGCAATCAGCCCCAGCATTTT
CDR3aa: CASSVDGQSNQPQHF

abundance: .
j_gene: TRBJ2-5
v_gene: TRBV7-2
d_gene: TRBD2
CDR3nt: TGTGCCAGCAGCTTAGGCGGGAGGGCCCCAGAGACCCAGTACTTC
CDR3aa: CASSLGGRAPETQYF

abundance: .
j_gene: TRBJ2-7
v_gene: TRBV21-1
d_gene: .
CDR3nt: TGTGCCAGCAGCAACCGACGGGGGGGCCCCTCCTACGAGCAGTACTTC
CDR3aa: CASSNRRGGPSYEQYF

abundance: .
j_gene: TRBJ1-1
v_gene: TRBV19
d_gene: TRBD1
CDR3nt: TGTGCCAGTAGCAACCGAGGGACAGGGGGCATGGGGGGCCGCACTGAAGCTTTCTTT
CDR3aa: CASSNRGTGGMGGRTEAFF

abundance: .
j_gene: TRBJ2-1
v_gene: TRBV9
d_gene: .
CDR3nt: TGTGCCAGCAGTCACCGGGACGAAGACAATGAGCAGTTCTTC
CDR3aa: CASSHRDEDNEQFF

abundance: .
j_gene: TRBJ1-2
v_gene: TRBV5-4
d_gene: .
CDR3nt: TGTGCCAGCAGCCGCGGTGGGGTTACTAACTATGGCTACACCTTC
CDR3aa: CASSRGGVTNYGYTF

abundance: .
j_gene: TRBJ1-1
v_gene: TRBV13
d_gene: TRBD1
CDR3nt: TGTGCCAGCAGCTTCCGTATCTCGGGACAGGGTAAGGACACTGAAGCTTTCTTT
CDR3aa: CASSFRISGQGKDTEAFF

abundance: .
j_gene: TRBJ2-7
v_gene: TRBV5-8
d_gene: TRBD2
CDR3nt: TGTGCCAGCAAGCTCAGGCTAGCGGGGACCCGCGAGCAGTACTTC
CDR3aa: CASKLRLAGTREQYF

abundance: .
j_gene: TRBJ2-1
v_gene: TRBV7-2
d_gene: TRBD1
CDR3nt: TGTGCCAGCAGCTTCCCCGGACAGGTTTGGATCTTC
CDR3aa: CASSFPGQVWIF

abundance: .
j_gene: TRBJ2-3
v_gene: TRBV20-1
d_gene: .
CDR3nt: TGCAGTGCTACGACGAGAGATACGCAGTATTTT
CDR3aa: CSATTRDTQYF

abundance: .
j_gene: TRBJ1-4
v_gene: TRBV5-1
d_gene: .
CDR3nt: TGCGCCAGCAGCTTAGTTCGGAATGAAAAACTGTTTTTT
CDR3aa: CASSLVRNEKLFF

abundance: .
j_gene: TRBJ2-1
v_gene: TRBV4-1
d_gene: TRBD1
CDR3nt: TGCGCCAGCAGCCAGCCGAACAGGGGGACATACAATGAGCAGTTCTTC
CDR3aa: CASSQPNRGTYNEQFF

abundance: .
j_gene: TRBJ2-4
v_gene: TRBV11-3
d_gene: .
CDR3nt: TGTGCCAGCAGCCCGGGAGTGGGGAGGAAAAACATTCAGTACTTC
CDR3aa: CASSPGVGRKNIQYF

abundance: .
j_gene: TRBJ1-5
v_gene: TRBV30
d_gene: .
CDR3nt: TGTGCCTGGAGTGTCAAGCCGACTCAGCCCCAGCATTTT
CDR3aa: CAWSVKPTQPQHF

abundance: .
j_gene: TRBJ2-7
v_gene: TRBV19
d_gene: TRBD2
CDR3nt: TGTGCCAGTAGTCCCCGGCTAGCGGGATGGTACGAGCAGTACTTC
CDR3aa: CASSPRLAGWYEQYF

abundance: once
j_gene: TRBJ1-4
v_gene: TRBV25-1
d_gene: TRBD1
CDR3nt: TGTGCCAGCAGTGGTCAAAGGGGGCTCCGCCCTGAAAAACTGTTTTTT
CDR3aa: CASSGQRGLRPEKLFF

abundance: .
j_gene: TRBJ2-3
v_gene: TRBV6-6
d_gene: TRBD2
CDR3nt: TGTGCCAGCAGCTTTAGCGGGGCAAGCACAGATACGCAGTATTTT
CDR3aa: CASSFSGASTDTQYF

abundance: few
j_gene: TRBJ2-5
v_gene: TRBV7-2
d_gene: .
CDR3nt: TGTGCCAGCAGCTTAGTAGGTGGGGAACAAGAGACCCAGTACTTC
CDR3aa: CASSLVGGEQETQYF

abundance: .
j_gene: TRBJ2-5
v_gene: TRBV6-5
d_gene: TRBD1
CDR3nt: TGTGCCACCCTCCGGGCCCAGGGGGCGGGGACCCAGTACTTC
CDR3aa: CATLRAQGAGTQYF

abundance: .
j_gene: TRBJ1-2
v_gene: TRBV5-6
d_gene: .
CDR3nt: TGTGCCAGCAGCTTGGCCACGGGACACGGTATTGGCTACACCTTC
CDR3aa: CASSLATGHGIGYTF

abundance: .
j_gene: TRBJ1-4
v_gene: TRBV6-5
d_gene: .
CDR3nt: TGTGCCAGCAGCCCTCGTAGCATGGGTGAAAAACTGTTTTTT
CDR3aa: CASSPRSMGEKLFF

abundance: once
j_gene: TRBJ1-1
v_gene: TRBV10-3
d_gene: .
CDR3nt: TGTGCCATCAGCCCCCCGGGAGGGAACACTGAAGCTTTCTTT
CDR3aa: CAISPPGGNTEAFF

abundance: .
j_gene: TRBJ1-1
v_gene: TRBV6-1
d_gene: .
CDR3nt: TGTGCCAGCAGCGAGGACTTACAGGGTGAAGCTTTCTTT
CDR3aa: CASSEDLQGEAFF

abundance: .
j_gene: TRBJ1-4
v_gene: TRBV5-1
d_gene: .
CDR3nt: TGCGCCAGCCGGATCGGACAGCAGTTCAATGAAAAACTGTTTTTT
CDR3aa: CASRIGQQFNEKLFF

abundance: .
j_gene: TRBJ2-3
v_gene: TRBV4-3
d_gene: TRBD2
CDR3nt: TGCGCCAGCAGCAGCGGGGGGGGGACAGATACGCAGTATTTT
CDR3aa: CASSSGGGTDTQYF

abundance: .
j_gene: TRBJ1-4
v_gene: TRBV19
d_gene: .
CDR3nt: TGTGCCAGTAGTGTAAATGAGGTGGGAGCGGGAAAACTGTTTTTT
CDR3aa: CASSVNEVGAGKLFF

abundance: .
j_gene: TRBJ2-3
v_gene: TRBV2
d_gene: .
CDR3nt: TGTGCCAGCAGAAAGGACTATACTCCCACAGATACGCAGTATTTT
CDR3aa: CASRKDYTPTDTQYF

abundance: .
j_gene: TRBJ2-3
v_gene: TRBV29-1
d_gene: .
CDR3nt: TGCAGGGCCGGGAACCTGACCTACACAGATACGCAGTATTTT
CDR3aa: CRAGNLTYTDTQYF

abundance: .
j_gene: TRBJ1-6
v_gene: TRBV19
d_gene: .
CDR3nt: TGTGCCAGTAGTATACCGGGTGCCCAAAATTCACCCCTCCACTTT
CDR3aa: CASSIPGAQNSPLHF

abundance: .
j_gene: TRBJ1-3
v_gene: TRBV7-2
d_gene: .
CDR3nt: TGTGCCAGCAGCTTAGCCGGATACACCATATATTTT
CDR3aa: CASSLAGYTIYF

abundance: once
j_gene: TRBJ1-2
v_gene: TRBV14
d_gene: .
CDR3nt: TGTGCCAGCAGCCAAGGGACAGAGAGGATGGGCTACACCTTC
CDR3aa: CASSQGTERMGYTF

abundance: .
j_gene: TRBJ2-7
v_gene: TRBV5-6
d_gene: TRBD1
CDR3nt: TGTGCCAGCAGCCGCCGTGGACAGGGCTCCTACGAGCAGTACTTC
CDR3aa: CASSRRGQGSYEQYF

abundance: .
j_gene: TRBJ2-5
v_gene: TRBV10-1
d_gene: TRBD2
CDR3nt: TGCGCCAGCAGTGGAGGCCTGGCGGGGGTGGCGGAAGAGACCCAGTACTTC
CDR3aa: CASSGGLAGVAEETQYF

abundance: .
j_gene: TRBJ1-2
v_gene: TRBV5-6
d_gene: .
CDR3nt: TGTGCCAGCAGCTTGTCCAGGCTGTATGGCTACACCTTC
CDR3aa: CASSLSRLYGYTF

abundance: .
j_gene: TRBJ2-1
v_gene: TRBV2
d_gene: TRBD1
CDR3nt: TGTGCCAGCAGAATGACAGGGAACACCTACAATGAGCAGTTCTTC
CDR3aa: CASRMTGNTYNEQFF

abundance: once
j_gene: TRBJ2-3
v_gene: TRBV5-6
d_gene: .
CDR3nt: TGTGCCAGCAGGTCAGGGGCCTTCTTCTCGACAGATACGCAGTATTTT
CDR3aa: CASRSGAFFSTDTQYF

abundance: .
j_gene: TRBJ1-1
v_gene: TRBV19
d_gene: .
CDR3nt: TGTGCCAGTAGTATTACCGGTCGGGGGTCCAACCCTGAAGCTTTCTTT
CDR3aa: CASSITGRGSNPEAFF

abundance: .
j_gene: TRBJ2-7
v_gene: TRBV7-2
d_gene: TRBD1
CDR3nt: TGTGCCAGCAGCTTTTGGACAGGCCCTAGCTCCTACGAGCAGTACTTC
CDR3aa: CASSFWTGPSSYEQYF

abundance: .
j_gene: TRBJ1-2
v_gene: TRBV5-1
d_gene: TRBD1
CDR3nt: TGCGCCAGCAGCCCCAACTCCGGGACAGCCAACTATGGCTACACCTTC
CDR3aa: CASSPNSGTANYGYTF

abundance: .
j_gene: TRBJ1-5
v_gene: TRBV19
d_gene: .
CDR3nt: TGTGCCAGTATCGGAACAGGGTCCTATAGCAATCAGCCCCAGCATTTT
CDR3aa: CASIGTGSYSNQPQHF

abundance: .
j_gene: TRBJ2-3
v_gene: TRBV5-5
d_gene: .
CDR3nt: TGTGCCAGCAGCTTGGGACAGGATCCTAGCACAGATACGCAGTATTTT
CDR3aa: CASSLGQDPSTDTQYF

abundance: .
j_gene: TRBJ2-7
v_gene: TRBV6-1
d_gene: .
CDR3nt: TGTGCCAGCAGTGAAGTCGGACAAGCCTACGAGCAGTACTTC
CDR3aa: CASSEVGQAYEQYF